A single sample gave rise to the 18 T cell receptor beta chains below, sequenced in a study of T cells in Graves' hyperthyroidism and ophthalmopathy. Amplified TCR beta CDR3 regions came from RNA transcripts. HTBI primers were used for first-round RT-PCR of the TCR CDR3. TCRdb processed the multiplex PCR reads anew with MiXCR; each CDR3 protein has one entry. This table holds some 300,000 distinct CDR3 sequences, approximately 18% found once. The sequenced material came from blood. The source is a man aged 50-59 years with Graves' ophthalmopathy.

This clonotype was found many times. The chain links TRBV30 to TRBJ2-5; D may be TRBD1 (6 bases). Germline CDR1 GTSNPN, CDR2 SVGIG (reference sequence). The germline V and J ends were trimmed by 3 bases and 4 bases, with 12 bases remaining between them. The CDR3 is 13 residues long. The CDR3 nucleotides are TGTGCCTGGAGGCAACAGGGAGTAGAGACCCAGTACTTC. As protein: CAWRQQGVETQYF.

This clonotype appeared a few times. The rearrangement joins TRBV2 to TRBJ1-3; the D is unclear. The CDR3 loop spans 16 amino acids. The germline gives CDR1 SNHLY, CDR2 FYNNEI. The V gene lost 3 bases and the J gene lost 2 bases, with 14 bases spanning the gap. The CDR3 sequence is CASSDPLRATGNTIYF. Here the CDR3 DNA reads TGTGCCAGCAGTGATCCTCTCCGGGCTACTGGAAACACCATATATTTT.

This chain links TRBV28 with TRBJ2-7; 14 positions match TRBD2. The CDR3 is 14 residues long. The germline V gene encodes CDR1 MDHEN and CDR2 SYDVKM. The V segment lost 6 bases and the J segment 2 bases; nucleotides outside the gene matches: 0. CDR3 bases: TGTGCCAGCAGGGGACTAGCGGGAGCCTACGAGCAGTACTTC. Protein product: CASRGLAGAYEQYF.

This clonotype occurred many times. The CDR3 DNA reads TGTGCCTGGAGTGGAGGAGGATTCGCCCAGGGGGCGTGGGAGCAGTTCTTC. It is translated as CAWSGGGFAQGAWEQFF. The chain carries TRBV30 and TRBJ2-1; 8 bases align to TRBD1. The CDR3 has 17 amino acids. Unmatched junction bases numbered 18, after V lost 1 base and J lost 10 bases. The V gene's germline CDR1 is GTSNPN and CDR2 SVGIG (reference sequence). Full variable domain (remainder filled in from reference TRBV30 and TRBJ2-1): SQTIHQWPATLVQPVGSPLSLECTVEGTSNPNLYWYRQAAGRGLQLLFYSVGIGQISSEVPQNLSASRPQDRQFILSSKKLLLSDSGFYLCAWSGGGFAQGAWEQFFGPGTRLTVL.

In this sample, this clonotype turned up a few times. Being one base from a much bigger clone, this may be a read error. This chain uses TRBV6-5 with TRBJ1-1; D is uncertain. V shed 2 bases and J shed 1 base, with 11 bases lying between them. Per the germline V gene, CDR1 is MNHEY and CDR2 is SVGAGI. The CDR3 covers 15 residues. Here the CDR3 reads CASSYEEASNTEAFF. Here the CDR3 DNA reads TGTGCCAGCAGTTACGAGGAGGCTTCGAACACTGAAGCTTTCTTT.

This clonotype has ten or more counts. V and J are TRBV12-3 or TRBV12-4 and TRBJ2-5; D gene uncertain. Trimming took off 7 bases at V and 7 bases at J, with 10 bases between the two ends. The CDR3 is 11 residues long. CDR3 bases: TGTGCCAGCATGACCGCCGGGACCCAGTACTTC. Amino acid sequence: CASMTAGTQYF.

This clonotype was detected only a few times. The rearrangement joins TRBV29-1 to TRBJ1-2, with TRBD1 matching 8 bases. The CDR3 is made up of 13 amino acids. With 6 bases clipped from V and 8 bases from J, the junction kept 11 bases outside the gene matches. Germline CDR1 and CDR2: SQVTM and ANQGSEA. CDR3: CSVNRPGQEGYTF. The CDR3 DNA sequence: TGCAGCGTCAACCGGCCGGGACAGGAGGGCTACACCTTC.

This clonotype was detected ten times or more. CDR3 sequence (DNA): TGTGCCAGCAGTTACAGGGGGCGTGAGCAGTACTTC. Its protein is CASSYRGREQYF. The rearrangement links TRBV28 to TRBJ2-7, with 9 nucleotides matching TRBD1. This CDR3 is 12 amino acids long. Looked up from germline, CDR1 is MDHEN and CDR2 is SYDVKM. V dropped 4 bases and J dropped 7; count of bases not matched to a gene: 2.

In nucleotides, the CDR3 is TGCAGCGGCCGGACGGCGAACACTGAAGCTTTCTTT. This codes for CSGRTANTEAFF. The V call is TRBV29-1, the J call TRBJ1-1; D not resolved. CDR1 is SQVTM and CDR2 is ANQGSEA in the germline V gene. V was shortened by 7 bases and J by 1 base, with 10 bases between the two germline ends. CDR3 size: 12 residues.

This clonotype was detected only a few times. The V and J genes are TRBV24-1 and TRBJ1-1; 9 nucleotides align to TRBD1. This CDR3 comprises 14 residues. The J segment lost 4 bases and the V segment lost 10 bases, leaving 9 bases of the junction unmatched. Germline V gene data show CDR1 as KGHDR and CDR2 as SFDVKD. The CDR3 bases are TGTGCCACTCGACCGGGACAGGGAACCACTGAAGCTTTCTTT. Its translation is CATRPGQGTTEAFF.

This clonotype was seen only a few times. The V and J genes are TRBV30 and TRBJ2-3; D is perhaps TRBD2 (6 bases). V was pared by 2 bases and J by 4 bases, with 13 bases between. The CDR3 contains 14 residues. CDR1 and CDR2 (germline): GTSNPN, SVGIG (reference sequence). In DNA form, the CDR3 reads TGTGCCTGGAGTCCCGGGGGAGGATCAGATACGCAGTATTTT. Residues: CAWSPGGGSDTQYF.

The chain is built from TRBV20-1 and TRBJ1-5; tentative D call: TRBD1 (6 bases). The CDR3 is 15 residues long. V lost 2 bases and J lost 3, with 14 bases in between. The germline V gene encodes CDR1 DFQATT and CDR2 SNEGSKA (reference sequence). In DNA form, the CDR3 reads TGCAGTGCTAGAAAGGGGGGGGCGATCAATCAGCCCCAGCATTTT. It codes for CSARKGGAINQPQHF.

This clonotype was picked up many times. The chain employs TRBV7-9 and TRBJ2-7, with 7 bases fitting TRBD1. Trimming removed 5 bases from V and 0 bases from J; junction bases left unmatched: 13. Germline CDR1 SEHNR, CDR2 FQNEAQ (reference sequence). This CDR3 is 17 amino acids long. This chain's CDR3 is CASSAPKGALSSYEQYF. CDR3 nucleotide sequence: TGTGCCAGCAGCGCTCCCAAGGGGGCGTTGAGCTCCTACGAGCAGTACTTC.

This clonotype was recorded many times. The chain combines TRBV5-1 with TRBJ2-1; a possible D gene is TRBD1 (6 bases). Trimming shortened V by 4 bases and J by 7 bases, and 15 bases separated the two germline ends. The CDR3 is 14 residues long. Germline V lookup: CDR1 SGHRS, CDR2 YFSETQ. For the CDR3, the DNA is TGCGCCAGCAGCCGACTATCTCAGGGGAATGAGCAGTTCTTC. Protein sequence: CASSRLSQGNEQFF.

This clonotype was counted only a few times. V is TRBV19 and J is TRBJ1-1; weak D call: TRBD1 (5 bases). This CDR3 has 17 residues. Germline V gene lookup returns CDR1 LNHDA and CDR2 SQIVND (reference sequence). V was cut by 3 bases and J by 0 bases, with 17 bases left in between. Here the CDR3 DNA reads TGTGCCAGTAGTATTAGGGGCAGGGCTGGCATGAACACTGAAGCTTTCTTT. It codes for CASSIRGRAGMNTEAFF.

This clonotype appeared a few times. The chain is built from TRBV14 and TRBJ2-1; 7 bases agree with TRBD2. The V gene's germline CDR1 is SGHDN and CDR2 FVKESK. This CDR3 is built from 13 residues. The ends lost 1 base at V and 9 bases at J; junction bases unmatched: 3. CDR3 region: CASSQAGGSEQFF. The CDR3 coding sequence is TGTGCCAGCAGCCAAGCGGGGGGAAGTGAGCAGTTCTTC.

This sequence joins TRBV7-2 and TRBJ2-5; 11 nucleotides align to TRBD2. V lost 6 bases to trimming and J lost 5 bases; unmatched junction nucleotides: 8. CDR1 is SGHTA, CDR2 FQGNSA, per germline. The CDR3 has 15 residues. The DNA for the CDR3 is TGTGCCAGCAGACGCACTAGCGGGGGCGGGGAGACCCAGTACTTC. This sequence encodes CASRRTSGGGETQYF.

CDR3 DNA: TGCGCCAGCAGCCCCGGATGGGAGAGCTCCTACGAGCAGTACTTC. It specifies CASSPGWESSYEQYF. The V gene is TRBV5-1, the J gene TRBJ2-7, with D possibly being TRBD2 (5 bases). With 4 bases removed from V and 0 bases from J, the gap between germline ends came to 14 bases. The CDR3 contains 15 residues. Per germline, CDR1 SGHRS and CDR2 YFSETQ.